Reported below is one T cell receptor (beta chain). There are 13 residues in the CDR3. The V end lost 4 bases, the J end lost 6 bases, and 12 bases lay between the germline ends. Germline lookup yields CDR1 MNHNS and CDR2 SASEGT. The data stem from a study of shared clonotypes between healthy human individuals. Libraries were prepared by immunoSEQ multiplex PCR; TCRdb keeps only in-frame clonotypes and omits some of them. The top ten clones hold around 0.4% of a sample with 2 million to 2.5 million clones, approximately 95% of them seen once. This chain links TRBV6-1 with TRBJ1-2; D gene ambiguous. Sequencing was performed on naive CD4+ T cells from PBMCs. Noted subset: CD45RA+ positively selected. This sequence originates from a man in his late teens or twenties in good health. Some clones in this sample may be carry-over from other donors' samples. DNA for the CDR3: TGTGCCAGCAGTGTAGGCGTAGCGAATGGCTACACCTTC. This gives the protein CASSVGVANGYTF.